This paragraph covers one TCR beta chain sequence. The antigen is undetermined. One end of the junction is discordant with germline, which a read error may explain. PCR was performed a second time for roughly 7 to 11 cycles using a sample-barcoded 5' primer and a J-beta primer mix. Each single sample gave us at least 2.5 million CDR3-containing paired-end reads. Using its own MiXCR run on the 5' RACE reads, TCRdb lists one record per CDR3 protein. Here the sample spans over 1.5 million distinct CDR3 sequences, about 49% being singletons. There are 12 residues in the CDR3. Germline-derived CDR1 and CDR2 are ENHRY and SYGVKD. The data are from a study of blood T cells in healthy people across ages. Findings of the study overall: Naive CD4+ cell counts and diversity both ran higher in long-lived than in aged donors.

The chain combines TRBV10-3 with TRBJ2-5, with D possibly TRBD2 on 5 matching bases. Material for sequencing was blood. The sequence was collected from a woman in her thirties or forties in good health. In nucleotides, the CDR3 is TGTGCCGTCAGTGACTACGGAGAGACCCAGTACTTC. Translating it yields CAVSDYGETQYF.